Listed here are 20 T cell receptor beta chains from one sample, sequenced in a study of T cell changes during pregnancy in multiple sclerosis. The data were produced by immunoSEQ multiplex PCR, yet TCRdb's version contains in-frame clones alone and is incomplete. The table records tens of thousands of clones, 90% of them present only once. The sample here was peripheral blood, taken in the first trimester of pregnancy. All receptors come from a female donor in good health, enrolled as a control in a pregnancy study.

The rearrangement links TRBV10-3 to TRBJ2-2, with no clear D. The germline V and J ends were trimmed by 8 bases and 0 bases, with 4 bases remaining between them. The CDR3 covers 12 residues. Germline values: CDR1 ENHRY, CDR2 SYGVKD. CDR3 sequence reads: CAIYSNTGELFF. CDR3 nucleotides: TGTGCCATCTACTCGAACACCGGGGAGCTGTTTTTT.

The V call is TRBV7-3, the J call TRBJ2-1; 8 bases are shared with TRBD1. J lost 12 bases, V lost 5 bases, and 6 bases had no gene match. The CDR3 totals 12 residues. Germline values: CDR1 SGHTA, CDR2 FQGTGA. CDR3 protein: CASSTTGGGQFF. DNA for the CDR3: TGTGCCAGCAGCACAACAGGGGGAGGGCAGTTCTTC.

V and J are TRBV6-5 and TRBJ2-7; 9 bases fit TRBD1. Germline CDR1 reads MNHEY; CDR2 reads SVGAGI. The CDR3 is made up of 15 amino acids. The V segment lost 5 bases and the J segment 2 bases; nucleotides outside the gene matches: 7. The CDR3 nucleotides are TGTGCCAGCAGTAGAATACAGGGGGCCCCCTACGAGCAGTACTTC. This gives the protein CASSRIQGAPYEQYF.

The CDR3 sequence is CASSRGGLDTQYF. The CDR3, as DNA: TGTGCCAGCAGCCGCGGGGGGCTGGATACGCAGTATTTT. The chain recombines TRBV4-2 with TRBJ2-3; 8 bases line up with TRBD2. This CDR3 spans 13 amino acids. Trimming at V came to 4 bases and at J to 6 bases, leaving 3 bases not matched to a gene. From germline, CDR1 is LGHNA and CDR2 YNFKEQ.

This clone turned up a few times. In DNA, the CDR3 is TGTGCCAGCAGCGTAGAGGGGCTAGCGGGGTCCAATGAGCAGTTCTTC. It codes for CASSVEGLAGSNEQFF. The chain combines TRBV9 with TRBJ2-1, with TRBD2 identical over 9 bases. After removal of 0 bases from V and 6 bases from J, the junction contained 7 bases not matched to a gene. The CDR3 sequence is 16 residues long. Germline-derived CDR1 and CDR2 are SGDLS and YYNGEE.

The J gene is TRBJ1-1, the V gene TRBV7-8; D unresolved. This CDR3 has 13 amino acids. The germline CDR1 and CDR2 sequences are SGHVS and FQNEAQ. Trimming shortened V by 5 bases and J by 5 bases, and 12 bases separated the two germline ends. CDR3: CASSLPGDTEAFF. CDR3 nucleotides: TGTGCCAGCAGCCTCCCCGGGGATACTGAAGCTTTCTTT.

The J gene is TRBJ1-2, the V gene TRBV7-8; perhaps TRBD1 as D (5 bases). This CDR3 is 15 amino acids long. The ends were cut back, 1 base at V and 4 bases at J, with 13 bases in the middle. Germline CDR1 SGHVS, CDR2 FQNEAQ. CDR3 in DNA: TGTGCCAGCAGCTTAGGTGAAGGGGTCTTCTATGGCTACACCTTC. Its protein product is CASSLGEGVFYGYTF.

The rearrangement joins TRBV7-2 to TRBJ2-7, with 10 bases aligning to TRBD2. This CDR3 comprises 16 residues. Germline CDR1 and CDR2: SGHTA and FQGNSA. With 3 bases clipped from V and 3 bases from J, the junction kept 8 bases outside the gene matches. CDR3 protein: CASSLSSGGLDYEQYF. CDR3 nucleotide sequence: TGTGCCAGCAGCTTGAGTAGCGGGGGGCTGGACTACGAGCAGTACTTC.

This clone occurred once. The chain has TRBV6-5 and TRBJ2-3; maybe TRBD2 (7 bases). Germline loops: CDR1 MNHEY, CDR2 SVGAGI. Trimming left V 5 bases short and J 5 bases short, with 17 bases between. The CDR3 sequence is 15 residues long. CDR3 region: CASSTGGGRRDTQYF. The CDR3 DNA sequence: TGTGCCAGCAGTACGGGCGGGGGCCGAAGAGATACGCAGTATTTT.

V gene TRBV6-6 combines with J gene TRBJ1-5, with 7 bases lining up with TRBD1. Germline trimming cut 4 bases from V and 3 bases from J; bases unmatched to any gene: 6. This CDR3 comprises 15 residues. The germline CDR1 and CDR2 sequences are MNHNY and SVGAGI (reference sequence). CDR3 bases: TGTGCCAGCAGTTCCGGGACAGCCAACAATCAGCCCCAGCATTTT. This codes for CASSSGTANNQPQHF.

V usage is TRBV6-5 and J usage is TRBJ1-4, with 7 bases matching TRBD1. This CDR3 contains 15 residues. V was clipped by 5 bases and J by 0 bases; unmatched bases: 3. Germline lookup yields CDR1 MNHEY and CDR2 SVGAGI. The CDR3 spells CASSAGGTTNEKLFF. The CDR3 DNA is TGTGCCAGCAGTGCAGGGGGAACAACTAATGAAAAACTGTTTTTT.

This chain links TRBV7-2 with TRBJ1-1, with D perhaps matching TRBD1 (5 bases). With 1 base removed from V and 1 base from J, the gap between germline ends came to 10 bases. The CDR3 loop spans 15 amino acids. Per germline, CDR1 SGHTA and CDR2 FQGNSA. The CDR3 region has the DNA TGTGCCAGCAGCTTAGAGGGGCGGGGGAACACTGAAGCTTTCTTT. Residues: CASSLEGRGNTEAFF. Together with reference TRBV7-2 and TRBJ1-1, the CDR3 gives the full variable domain: GAGVSQSPSNKVTEKGKDVELRCDPISGHTALYWYRQSLGQGLEFLIYFQGNSAPDKSGLPSDRFSAERTGGSVSTLTIQRTQQEDSAVYLCASSLEGRGNTEAFFGQGTRLTVV.

The CDR3 sequence is CASSAKGTVEAFF. In nucleotides, the CDR3 is TGTGCCAGCAGCGCGAAGGGGACAGTTGAAGCTTTCTTT. The chain joins TRBV6-1 to TRBJ1-1; 7 nucleotides line up with TRBD1. Germline V gene data show CDR1 as MNHNS and CDR2 as SASEGT. The CDR3 is 13 amino acids. Trimming removed 6 bases from V and 7 bases from J; junction bases left unmatched: 8.

The gene calls are TRBV7-2 and TRBJ1-5; D might be TRBD1 (5 bases). Germline V gene sequence: CDR1 SGHTA, CDR2 FQGNSA. The CDR3 spans 15 residues. V was cut by 4 bases and J by 4 bases, with 14 bases left in between. The CDR3 region has the DNA TGTGCCAGCAGCTACGCCCCAGGGAGGAATCAGCCCCAGCATTTT. Amino acids: CASSYAPGRNQPQHF.

The count of this clone is one. The V call is TRBV7-6, the J call TRBJ2-1; 11 bases agree with TRBD2. Germline CDR1 is SGHVS and CDR2 is FNYEAQ. Trimming took 3 bases from V and 4 from J; bases not matched to a gene: 5. This CDR3 is 16 amino acids long. The CDR3 coding sequence is TGTGCCAGCAGCTTGTACCTAGCGGGGGGATACAATGAGCAGTTCTTC. Translated: CASSLYLAGGYNEQFF.

The chain joins TRBV19 to TRBJ2-2; TRBD2 matches 7 bases. Trimming took 5 bases from V and 0 from J; bases not matched to a gene: 9. The CDR3 extends over 17 amino acids. The germline CDR1 and CDR2 sequences are LNHDA and SQIVND (reference sequence). CDR3 region: CASSRGGRAANTGELFF. CDR3 nucleotides: TGTGCCAGTAGTCGAGGAGGGAGGGCCGCGAACACCGGGGAGCTGTTTTTT.

This clone was seen a few times. The chain couples TRBV19 to TRBJ1-2, with TRBD1 identical over 8 bases. The ends lost 5 bases at V and 8 bases at J; junction bases unmatched: 4. The length of the CDR3 is 12 residues. Germline V gene lookup returns CDR1 LNHDA and CDR2 SQIVND (reference sequence). The CDR3 is CASSRDRRGYTF. The CDR3 coding sequence is TGTGCCAGTAGTCGGGACAGGCGCGGCTACACCTTC. Based on the CDR3 plus reference TRBV19 and TRBJ1-2, the full variable domain is DGGITQSPKYLFRKEGQNVTLSCEQNLNHDAMYWYRQDPGQGLRLIYYSQIVNDFQKGDIAEGYSVSREKKESFPLTVTSAQKNPTAFYLCASSRDRRGYTFGSGTRLTVV.

The CDR3 DNA reads as TGTGCCAGCAGCTTGGGAAGGAGCTGGACTAGCGGCTCCTACAATGAGCAGTTCTTC. It specifies CASSLGRSWTSGSYNEQFF. V gene TRBV7-3 combines with J gene TRBJ2-1, with 10 bases that match TRBD2. Germline V gene data show CDR1 as SGHTA and CDR2 as FQGTGA. J gave up 0 bases and V 3 bases, and 11 bases lay outside the gene matches. The CDR3 has 19 residues.

This clone showed up just a few times. This chain connects TRBV7-9 to TRBJ1-4, with D uncertain. The CDR3 length is 16 residues. CDR1 is SEHNR and CDR2 is FQNEAQ in the germline V gene (reference sequence). Trimming stripped 1 base from V and 0 bases from J, with 9 bases between. CDR3 residues: CASSLGVGATNEKLFF. The CDR3 nucleotides are TGTGCCAGCAGCTTAGGGGTGGGAGCAACTAATGAAAAACTGTTTTTT.

The chain links TRBV10-3 to TRBJ1-2; D possibly corresponds to TRBD1 (5 bases). Germline-derived CDR1 and CDR2 are ENHRY and SYGVKD. This CDR3 contains 13 residues. The V end lost 7 bases, the J end lost 7 bases, and 16 bases lay between the germline ends. The CDR3 bases are TGTGCCATCAAGGCAGGGAATCTAAGTGGCTACACCTTC. Its translation is CAIKAGNLSGYTF.